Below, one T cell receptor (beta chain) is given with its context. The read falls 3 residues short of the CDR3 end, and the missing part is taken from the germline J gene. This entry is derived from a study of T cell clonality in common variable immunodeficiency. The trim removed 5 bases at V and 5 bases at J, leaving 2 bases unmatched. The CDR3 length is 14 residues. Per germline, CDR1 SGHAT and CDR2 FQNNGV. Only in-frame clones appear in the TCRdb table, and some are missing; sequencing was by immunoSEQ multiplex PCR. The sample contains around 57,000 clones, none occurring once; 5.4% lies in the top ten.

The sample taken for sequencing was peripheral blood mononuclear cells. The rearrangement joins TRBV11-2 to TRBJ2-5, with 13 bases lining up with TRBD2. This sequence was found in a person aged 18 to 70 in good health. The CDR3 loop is CASSRGLAGETQYF. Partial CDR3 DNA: TGTGCCAGCAGCCGGGGACTAGCGGGGGAGACC. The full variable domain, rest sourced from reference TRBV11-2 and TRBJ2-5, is EAGVAQSPRYKIIEKRQSVAFWCNPISGHATLYWYQQILGQGPKLLIQFQNNGVVDDSQLPKDRFSAERLKGVDSTLKIQPAKLEDSAVYLCASSRGLAGETQYFGPGTRLLVL.